These T cell receptor beta chains were read from a single sample in a study of neurological immune-mediated disorders. TCRdb called the 5' RACE reads again in MiXCR, with one record for every CDR3 protein. The sample contains approximately 53,000 distinct CDR3 sequences, 10% of which appear only once. The specimen sequenced was PBMCs. These receptors all stem from a middle-aged woman in good health. Each CDR3 is given with its conserved first and last residue. The order of the fields is J gene, CDR3 length, D gene, clone size, V gene, CDR3 protein, CDR3 DNA. D genes are given only for firm matches. A clone size is listed for some rows: how often the clone was seen (once, few, many), or a class if it is expanded.

TRBJ2-7 | 12 | - | many | TRBV12-3/TRBV12-4 | CASSFGGYEQYF | TGTGCCAGCAGTTTTGGGGGATACGAGCAGTACTTC
TRBJ2-7 | 16 | TRBD1 | many | TRBV5-1 | CASSQKNGQGFYEQYF | TGCGCCAGCAGCCAGAAAAATGGACAGGGGTTCTACGAGCAGTACTTC
TRBJ2-5 | 14 | - | many | TRBV10-3 | CAIRADREGETQYF | TGTGCCATCAGGGCGGACAGGGAGGGAGAGACCCAGTACTTC
TRBJ2-7 | 15 | - | many | TRBV20-1 | CSAGARGRSIYEQYF | TGCAGTGCGGGGGCCAGGGGACGATCCATCTACGAGCAGTACTTC
TRBJ2-5 | 12 | TRBD2 | many | TRBV29-1 | CSGAGGEETQYF | TGCAGCGGAGCGGGAGGGGAAGAGACCCAGTACTTC
TRBJ2-4 | 16 | - | many | TRBV20-1 | CSAREKVASGKNIQYF | TGCAGTGCTAGAGAAAAAGTCGCGTCGGGCAAAAACATTCAGTACTTC
TRBJ1-2 | 15 | - | few | TRBV6-6 | CASTGGSRANYGYTF | TGTGCCAGCACCGGGGGGTCACGGGCTAACTATGGCTACACCTTC
TRBJ2-2 | 15 | - | many | TRBV24-1 | CATSRQSTNTGELFF | TGTGCCACCAGTAGACAGTCCACGAACACCGGGGAGCTGTTTTTT
TRBJ2-7 | 14 | TRBD1 | many | TRBV7-2 | CASSLDRGRNEQYF | TGTGCCAGCAGCTTAGACAGGGGAAGGAACGAGCAGTACTTC
TRBJ1-1 | 12 | - | many | TRBV20-1 | CSASQGVTEAFF | TGCAGTGCTAGCCAGGGCGTCACTGAAGCTTTCTTT
TRBJ2-3 | 16 | TRBD2 | many | TRBV20-1 | CSARASGVLPTDTQYF | TGCAGTGCTAGAGCTAGCGGGGTCCTCCCCACAGATACGCAGTATTTT
TRBJ2-2 | 15 | TRBD2 | many | TRBV9 | CASSLSGSNTGELFF | TGTGCCAGCAGCCTTAGCGGGAGTAACACCGGGGAGCTGTTTTTT
TRBJ2-7 | 15 | - | many | TRBV5-1 | CASSLETGTFYEQYF | TGCGCCAGCAGCTTGGAGACAGGAACTTTCTACGAGCAGTACTTC
TRBJ2-3 | 15 | TRBD2 | many | TRBV12-3/TRBV12-4 | CASRPGLAATDTQYF | TGTGCCAGCAGACCAGGACTAGCGGCCACAGATACGCAGTATTTT
TRBJ2-1 | 12 | - | many | TRBV7-2 | CASSPPSGEQFF | TGTGCCAGCAGTCCCCCGTCGGGTGAGCAGTTCTTC
TRBJ2-7 | 14 | - | many | TRBV6-1 | CASSETGTSVRQYF | TGTGCCAGCAGTGAAACCGGGACCTCCGTGCGGCAGTACTTC
TRBJ2-2 | 15 | TRBD1 | - | TRBV4-3 | CASSQETGTTGEQFF | TGCGCTAGCAGCCAAGAGACAGGGACGACCGGGGAGCAGTTTTTT
TRBJ1-5 | 12 | - | many | TRBV7-8 | CASSLQNQPQHF | TGTGCCAGCAGCCTTCAGAATCAGCCCCAGCATTTT
TRBJ2-3 | 14 | - | many | TRBV7-2 | CASSPHPGISAQYF | TGTGCCAGCAGTCCTCACCCGGGGATCTCGGCGCAGTATTTT
TRBJ1-2 | 14 | TRBD1 | many | TRBV5-1 | CASSFIGGAEGYTF | TGCGCCAGCAGCTTTATAGGGGGCGCTGAAGGCTACACCTTC
TRBJ1-5 | 15 | - | many | TRBV27 | CASSLSRDSNQPQHF | TGTGCCAGCAGTTTGAGCAGGGATAGCAATCAGCCCCAGCATTTT
TRBJ2-2 | 15 | - | many | TRBV9 | CASSVGDWNTGELFF | TGTGCCAGCAGCGTAGGGGATTGGAACACCGGGGAGCTGTTTTTT
TRBJ2-7 | 16 | - | - | TRBV12-2 | CASRLNNRASSYEQYF | TGTGCAAGTCGCTTAAACAACAGGGCCAGCTCCTACGAGCAGTACTTC
TRBJ2-1 | 14 | - | few | TRBV7-3 | CASSLSTGENEQFF | TGTGCCAGCAGCTTATCTACCGGGGAGAATGAGCAGTTCTTC
TRBJ2-1 | 17 | TRBD2 | many | TRBV10-3 | CAISARAGTRGVGEQFF | TGTGCCATCAGTGCGCGCGCCGGGACTAGAGGTGTCGGGGAGCAGTTCTTC
TRBJ1-5 | 16 | TRBD1 | many | TRBV20-1 | CSARKGDRAADQPQHF | TGCAGTGCTAGGAAGGGGGACAGGGCCGCGGATCAGCCCCAGCATTTT
TRBJ2-5 | 16 | TRBD1 | - | TRBV19 | CASSFSGTALGETQYF | TGTGCCAGTAGTTTTTCCGGGACAGCCCTAGGAGAGACCCAGTACTTC
TRBJ2-5 | 15 | - | many | TRBV5-1 | CASSWAGSGQETQYF | TGCGCCAGCAGCTGGGCCGGGAGCGGCCAAGAGACCCAGTACTTC